This is a list of T cell receptor beta chains from one sample in a study of long-term antiretroviral therapy in people with HIV. The protocol was immunoSEQ multiplex PCR, while the TCRdb copy is restricted to in-frame clones and leaves out a portion. The sample has around 30,000 clones, less than 85% seen once. The input for sequencing was unsorted PBMCs, taken 2.3 years after starting antiretroviral therapy. The source is a man in his forties with HIV. CDR3s include the opening cysteine and the closing phenylalanine or tryptophan. A D gene is named only where the DNA matches it firmly. A clone size is listed for some rows: how often the clone was seen (once, few, many), or a class if it is expanded.

d_gene,v_gene,abundance,j_gene,CDR3nt,CDR3aa
NA,TRBV23-1,NA,TRBJ2-3,TGCGCCAGCAGCCCCCGAAGCCGCAGGGGAGAGGGAACAGATACGCAGTATTTT,CASSPRSRRGEGTDTQYF
TRBD1,TRBV11-3,NA,TRBJ2-1,TGTGCCAGCAGCAACAGGGGGCGAGGTAATGAGCAGTTCTTC,CASSNRGRGNEQFF
TRBD1,TRBV6-1,few,TRBJ1-3,TGTGCCAGCAGTGATTCCGGGACAGGGACTAGAAACACCATATATTTT,CASSDSGTGTRNTIYF
NA,TRBV4-2,once,TRBJ2-7,TGTGCCAGCAGCCAAGGACGACAAGGGGCGTACTACGAGCAGTACTTC,CASSQGRQGAYYEQYF
NA,TRBV6-1,NA,TRBJ1-5,TGTGCCAGCATGGAGAACCGGCCCCAGCATTTT,CASMENRPQHF
TRBD2,TRBV9,few,TRBJ2-2,TGTGCCAGCAGCGATTCGGTGCGGGGGGGCGAGAACACCGGGGAGCTGTTTTTT,CASSDSVRGGENTGELFF
NA,TRBV29-1,NA,TRBJ1-1,TGCAGCGTTTCCAGGGGAGACACTGAAGCTTTCTTT,CSVSRGDTEAFF
TRBD2,TRBV14,NA,TRBJ2-2,TGTGCCAGCAGCCAAGTCCCGGGACTAGCGGGGGGCCCGCCCAACACCGGGGAGCTGTTTTTT,CASSQVPGLAGGPPNTGELFF
NA,TRBV29-1,NA,TRBJ2-7,TGCAGCGTTTTGACCGGGACGACGGACGAGCAGTACTTC,CSVLTGTTDEQYF
TRBD1,TRBV30,once,TRBJ1-3,TGTGCCTGGGACGAAGGGACAGCCTTAGGAAACACCATATATTTT,CAWDEGTALGNTIYF
TRBD1,TRBV6-1,few,TRBJ1-2,TGTGCCAGCAGTGAGCCGGGACAGGGTACGGTCGGCTACACCTTC,CASSEPGQGTVGYTF
NA,TRBV25-1,NA,TRBJ2-3,TGTGCCAGCAGCGATGTTGGTGGGACATTCACAGATACGCAGTATTTT,CASSDVGGTFTDTQYF
NA,TRBV2,NA,TRBJ2-5,TGTGCCAGCAGTGCCCCGGACGACCCGCAAGAGACCCAGTACTTC,CASSAPDDPQETQYF
TRBD1,TRBV7-9,once,TRBJ1-5,TGTGCCAGCAGCTTAGCGTCCGGGACAGGGAATCAGCCCCAGCATTTT,CASSLASGTGNQPQHF
TRBD1,TRBV7-9,NA,TRBJ2-7,TGTGCCAGCAGTTCACAGGGGCCCTACGAGCAGTACTTC,CASSSQGPYEQYF
TRBD1,TRBV28,once,TRBJ1-5,TGTGCCAGCAGTAACCCGGGACAGGGGAGGAATCAGCCCCAGCATTTT,CASSNPGQGRNQPQHF
TRBD1,TRBV5-1,NA,TRBJ2-5,TGCGCCAGCAGCTCGCTCAGGGGGCAAGAGACCCAGTACTTC,CASSSLRGQETQYF
NA,TRBV11-2,NA,TRBJ2-7,TGTGCCAGCACCACAGAGCCTGAGAGCTCCTACGAGCAGTACTTC,CASTTEPESSYEQYF
NA,TRBV6-6,few,TRBJ2-7,TGTGCCAGCAGTTACTCTGGAGAAACGGCCTACGAGCAGTACTTC,CASSYSGETAYEQYF
NA,TRBV6-5,NA,TRBJ2-5,TGTGCCAGCAGTCCCTCGTGGGAGAAAGAGACCCAGTACTTC,CASSPSWEKETQYF
TRBD2,TRBV14,few,TRBJ2-4,TGTGCCAGCAGCCTCGGGACTAGCGGACTAGCCAAAAACATTCAGTACTTC,CASSLGTSGLAKNIQYF
TRBD1,TRBV7-2,NA,TRBJ1-1,TGTGCCAGCAGCTGGGACAGGGGGTCGAACACTGAAGCTTTCTTT,CASSWDRGSNTEAFF
NA,TRBV2,NA,TRBJ1-1,TGTGCCAGCAGTGAAGCTCTGGGAAAAGCTTTCTTT,CASSEALGKAFF
NA,TRBV5-1,NA,TRBJ1-1,TGCGCCAGCAGCTTGGACCCCTACACTGAAGCTTTCTTT,CASSLDPYTEAFF
NA,TRBV15,NA,TRBJ2-1,TGTGCCACCAGCACAGGGCTATACAATGAGCAGTTCTTC,CATSTGLYNEQFF
NA,TRBV6-5,NA,TRBJ2-1,TGTGCCAGCCGGGACAACTCCTACAATGAGCAGTTCTTC,CASRDNSYNEQFF
TRBD1,TRBV18,NA,TRBJ1-5,TGTGCCAGCTCACCCCCAGGGGGCCGCAATCAGCCCCAGCATTTT,CASSPPGGRNQPQHF
NA,TRBV7-8,NA,TRBJ1-4,TGTGCCAGCAGCTTACGACAGGTTTCAACTAATGAAAAACTGTTTTTT,CASSLRQVSTNEKLFF
TRBD2,TRBV5-6,NA,TRBJ2-1,TGTGCCAGCACCCTTCAATACGGGACTAGCATAGACAATGAGCAGTTCTTC,CASTLQYGTSIDNEQFF
NA,TRBV5-8,NA,TRBJ2-1,TGTGCCAGCAGCCCCCCGTCAGGGAGCTCCTACAATGAGCAGTTCTTC,CASSPPSGSSYNEQFF
TRBD1,TRBV7-8,NA,TRBJ1-5,TGTGCCAGCAGCTTAGTGGGACAGGGGGCATCATTAGGGCCCCAGCATTTT,CASSLVGQGASLGPQHF
NA,TRBV19,NA,TRBJ1-5,TGTGCCAGTAGTATAGCTTCAGACACTAGCAATCAGCCCCAGCATTTT,CASSIASDTSNQPQHF
NA,TRBV9,NA,TRBJ1-2,TGTGCCAGCAAAACAGAGGGTTCATATGGCTACACCTTC,CASKTEGSYGYTF
TRBD2,TRBV5-6,NA,TRBJ2-7,TGTGCCAGCAGCTTGGCGTACCGGGACTACACCTCCTACGAGCAGTACTTC,CASSLAYRDYTSYEQYF
NA,TRBV19,NA,TRBJ2-2,TGTGCCAGTAGTATCACGAACACCGGGGAGCTGTTTTTT,CASSITNTGELFF
NA,TRBV27,NA,TRBJ2-3,TGTGCCAGCAGTTTATCTCGGCTAGACCGCACAGATACGCAGTATTTT,CASSLSRLDRTDTQYF